This T cell receptor (beta chain) was sequenced for a study of T cells after yellow fever vaccination. V was pared by 2 bases and J by 7 bases, with 14 bases between. CDR1 MNHEY and CDR2 SVGAGI come from the germline V gene. The CDR3 runs to 15 residues. TCRdb passed the 5' RACE reads through MiXCR, listing each CDR3 protein once. The data show around 140,000 distinct CDR3 sequences, 6.6% seen once. This clonotype was observed many times. The gene calls are TRBV6-5 and TRBJ1-4; no reliable D call. The clonotype comes from a young man who received the YFV17D yellow fever vaccine. Sequencing used CD4+ T cells sorted from PBMCs, obtained 10 days after the yellow fever booster vaccination. The CDR3 protein is CASSYTTGSFEKLFF. CDR3 in DNA: TGTGCCAGCAGTTACACCACCGGGAGCTTTGAAAAACTGTTTTTT.